These T cell receptor beta chains were read from a single sample in a study of cytomegalovirus exposure and HLA in healthy donors. Here immunoSEQ multiplex PCR was the method, and the copy in TCRdb shows in-frame clones only, minus some. The sample consists of some 150,000 clones, over 70% of them appearing once. The material sequenced was PBMCs. These receptors were collected from a man aged 25 to 40 in good health and CMV-seronegative. CDR3s leave out the opening cysteine and the closing phenylalanine or tryptophan. A D gene is named only where the DNA matches it firmly.

TRBJ2-7 TRBD1 TRBV5-1 ASSSTGGLTYEQY
TRBJ2-1 - TRBV6-5 ASSRVRNEQF
TRBJ2-7 TRBD1 TRBV2 ASSRDRGIYEQY
TRBJ1-2 - TRBV19 ASSPGQGYYGYT
TRBJ1-1 TRBD1 TRBV4-1 ASSQVRGLNTEAF
TRBJ2-2 TRBD2 TRBV6-6 ASSKLAGGNTGELF
TRBJ1-1 - TRBV2 ASASQGMNTEAF
TRBJ1-3 - TRBV5-4 ASSSDGGSGNTIY
TRBJ1-1 TRBD1 TRBV2 ASSLGQENTEAF
TRBJ1-2 - TRBV5-1 ASSLGDRSLEGYT
TRBJ2-2 TRBD1 TRBV5-1 ASSLGQGTGELF
TRBJ1-4 TRBD1 TRBV27 ASRTGGEKLF
TRBJ2-2 - TRBV11-2 ASSLKSLEAGELF
TRBJ1-3 - TRBV4-2 ASSQEINTGLSGNTIY
TRBJ2-7 TRBD2 TRBV28 ASTRPTSGRRHEQY
TRBJ2-5 - TRBV5-8 ASSLEHEETQY
TRBJ2-1 TRBD2 TRBV7-8 ASSLGGLAGATEQF
TRBJ1-4 - TRBV19 ASRFAGNEKLF
TRBJ2-3 - TRBV21-1 ASSPRGGPGLATDTQY
TRBJ2-1 TRBD2 TRBV28 ASSPEAGGPLNEQF
TRBJ2-5 TRBD2 TRBV9 ASSVGPLSGGFQETQY
TRBJ2-1 TRBD2 TRBV5-6 ASRVAGGGVNEQF
TRBJ2-7 TRBD1 TRBV6-6 ASSYSTGTYEQY
TRBJ2-3 TRBD1 TRBV6-5 ASRDRQGRPDTQY
TRBJ1-1 TRBD1 TRBV7-3 ASSSEPRGTEAF
TRBJ1-1 TRBD1 TRBV23-1 ASRPPGTGGTNTEAF
TRBJ1-1 - TRBV11-2 ASREGNTEAF
TRBJ2-3 - TRBV2 ASTENPSADTQY
TRBJ1-2 - TRBV28 ASSQQRYGYT
TRBJ1-2 - TRBV7-9 ASSLAGGTNYGYT
TRBJ2-2 - TRBV6-4 ASSEGAVGNTGELF
TRBJ1-2 TRBD1 TRBV6-5 ASTPGQGNYGYT
TRBJ1-2 - TRBV9 ASSRGASGYT
TRBJ1-2 - TRBV7-2 ASSLFSGDGYT
TRBJ1-1 - TRBV6-5 ASRTSGSTEAF
TRBJ2-3 - TRBV7-9 ASSLGQYTDTQY
TRBJ1-1 - TRBV7-2 ASSWGRYTEAF
TRBJ2-3 TRBD1 TRBV19 ASSFGTGWDTQY
TRBJ2-3 - TRBV6-1 ASSGSGFRGTDTQY
TRBJ1-4 - TRBV28 ASAEEVSTNEKLF
TRBJ1-2 TRBD1 TRBV7-9 ASSNRGEWNGYT
TRBJ2-5 - TRBV9 ASSVEPGMETQY
TRBJ2-3 - TRBV16 ASSSPQASTDTQY
TRBJ1-1 - TRBV19 ASSMTGGLTEAF
TRBJ1-2 TRBD1 TRBV5-1 ASSQGGGYYGYT
TRBJ1-6 - TRBV11-3 ASSLDRRAPLH
TRBJ2-2 TRBD1 TRBV10-3 AIFTRDSSFANTGELF
TRBJ2-1 - TRBV6-1 ASSDSRSEF
TRBJ1-2 TRBD1 TRBV9 ASSVGQGGYGYT
TRBJ1-5 - TRBV23-1 ASSQSKADHSNQPQH